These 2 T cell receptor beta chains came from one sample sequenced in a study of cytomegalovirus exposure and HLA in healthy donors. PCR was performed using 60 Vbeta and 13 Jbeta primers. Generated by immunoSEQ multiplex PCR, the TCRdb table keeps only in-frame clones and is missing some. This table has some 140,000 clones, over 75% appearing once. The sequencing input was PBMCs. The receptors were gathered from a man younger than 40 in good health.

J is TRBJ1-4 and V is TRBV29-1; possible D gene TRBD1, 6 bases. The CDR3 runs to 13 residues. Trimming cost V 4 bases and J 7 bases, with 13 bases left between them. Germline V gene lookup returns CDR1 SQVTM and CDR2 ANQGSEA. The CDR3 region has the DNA TGCAGCGTTGCGGGGACAAGGGGTGAAAAACTGTTTTTT. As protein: CSVAGTRGEKLFF.

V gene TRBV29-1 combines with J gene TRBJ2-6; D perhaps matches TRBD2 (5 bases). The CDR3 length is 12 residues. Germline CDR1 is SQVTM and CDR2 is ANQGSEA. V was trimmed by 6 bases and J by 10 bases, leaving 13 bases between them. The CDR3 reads CSVRRDANVLTF. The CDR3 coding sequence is TGCAGCGTGCGCCGGGATGCTAACGTCCTGACTTTC.